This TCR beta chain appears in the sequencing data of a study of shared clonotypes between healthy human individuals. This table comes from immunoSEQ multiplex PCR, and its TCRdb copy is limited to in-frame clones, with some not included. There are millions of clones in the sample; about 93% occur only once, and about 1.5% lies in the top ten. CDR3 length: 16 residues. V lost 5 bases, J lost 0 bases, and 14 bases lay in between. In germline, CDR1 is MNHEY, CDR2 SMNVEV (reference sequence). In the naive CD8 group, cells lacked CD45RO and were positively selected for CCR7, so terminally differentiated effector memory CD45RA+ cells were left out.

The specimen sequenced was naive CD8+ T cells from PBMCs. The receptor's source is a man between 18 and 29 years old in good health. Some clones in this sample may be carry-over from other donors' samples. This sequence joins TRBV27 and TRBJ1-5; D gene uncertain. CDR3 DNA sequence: TGTGCCAGCAGTCCCAGCACGGGGAATAGCAATCAGCCCCAGCATTTT. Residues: CASSPSTGNSNQPQHF.